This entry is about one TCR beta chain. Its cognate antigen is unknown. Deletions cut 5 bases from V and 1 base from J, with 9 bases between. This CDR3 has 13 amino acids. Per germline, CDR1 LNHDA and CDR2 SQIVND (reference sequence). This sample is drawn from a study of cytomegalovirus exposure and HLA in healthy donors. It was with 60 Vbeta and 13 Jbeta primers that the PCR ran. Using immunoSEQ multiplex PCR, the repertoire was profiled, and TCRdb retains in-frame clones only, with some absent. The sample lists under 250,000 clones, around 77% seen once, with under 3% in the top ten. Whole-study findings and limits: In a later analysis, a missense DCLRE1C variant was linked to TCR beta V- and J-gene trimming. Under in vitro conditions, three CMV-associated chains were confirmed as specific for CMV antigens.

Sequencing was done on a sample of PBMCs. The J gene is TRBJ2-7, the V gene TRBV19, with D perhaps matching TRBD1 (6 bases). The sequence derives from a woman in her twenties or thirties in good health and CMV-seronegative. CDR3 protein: CASSYRASYEQYF. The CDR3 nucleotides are TGTGCCAGTAGTTACAGGGCTTCCTACGAGCAGTACTTC. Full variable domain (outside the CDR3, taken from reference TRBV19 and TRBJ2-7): DGGITQSPKYLFRKEGQNVTLSCEQNLNHDAMYWYRQDPGQGLRLIYYSQIVNDFQKGDIAEGYSVSREKKESFPLTVTSAQKNPTAFYLCASSYRASYEQYFGPGTRLTVT.